This T cell receptor (beta chain) was identified in a study of OX40 agonist ivuxolimab in advanced cancers. Study context: Each patient was given ivuxolimab into a vein every 2 weeks, at 0.01 to 10 mg/kg. Study results and limitations: With doses of 0.1 to 3.0 mg/kg, CD4+ and CD8+ blood T cells had undergone clonal expansion by week 6.

Autoimmune disease history or systemic immunosuppression excluded patients. To note about this clone: The antigen is not known.

There are 15 residues in the CDR3. Germline-derived CDR1 and CDR2 are LGHNA and YSLEER. This table comes from immunoSEQ multiplex PCR, and its TCRdb copy is limited to in-frame clones, with some not included. The sample has over 60,000 clones, roughly 87% seen once. This sample comprised CD4+ or CD8+ T cells sorted from blood, obtained in a trial of the OX40 agonist ivuxolimab. The V and J genes are TRBV4-3 and TRBJ2-5; 9 bases match TRBD2. The DNA matches TRBJ2-7 better at its end, which makes the J call doubtful. The TCR originated in an adult with an advanced solid tumor such as melanoma, head and neck, liver or kidney cancer. The chain's CDR3 is CASSQDSSGAYEQYF. The CDR3 DNA reads as TGCGCCAGCAGCCAAGATTCTAGCGGGGCCTACGAGCAGTACTTC.